Shown below are 25 T cell receptor beta chains from a single sample sequenced in a study of CD8 T cells in ankylosing spondylitis. For these TCRs, the target antigens are not known. TCRdb used MiXCR to reprocess the 5' RACE reads, holding one entry per CDR3 protein. Here the sample spans about 220,000 distinct CDR3 sequences, around 16% being singletons. Study-level results: Seemingly distinctive of ankylosing spondylitis blood was a TCR beta motif formed by eight highly homologous variants.

The sample comprised blood, either unsorted or a sorted T cell fraction (not recorded which). Receptors were obtained from a male donor with ankylosing spondylitis.

The CDR3 DNA sequence: TGTGCCAGCAGTTACCGACTAGCTGAGACCCAGTACTTC. This codes for CASSYRLAETQYF. This chain uses TRBV6-2 or TRBV6-3 with TRBJ2-5; 7 bases line up with TRBD2. Germline lookup yields CDR1 MNHEY and CDR2 SVGEGT. CDR3 length equals 13 residues. V lost 2 bases, J lost 5 bases, and 2 bases stayed unmatched.

This clonotype has a handful of counts. The chain combines TRBV7-6 with TRBJ2-1, with D tentatively TRBD1 (6 bases). Per the germline V gene, CDR1 is SGHVS and CDR2 is FNYEAQ. V lost 0 bases, J lost 9 bases, and 6 bases lay in between. CDR3 length: 12 amino acids. CDR3 coding DNA: TGTGCCAGCAGCTTAGCGGACAGTGAGCAGTTCTTC. Translating it yields CASSLADSEQFF.

This rearrangement joins TRBV5-1 to TRBJ2-5, with 9 bases that match TRBD2. The germline V gene has CDR1 SGHRS and CDR2 YFSETQ. V gave up 4 bases and J gave up 2 bases; unmatched junction bases: 3. This CDR3 contains 14 residues. CDR3 protein: CASSRGLAQETQYF. The CDR3 nucleotides are TGCGCCAGCAGCCGCGGACTAGCGCAAGAGACCCAGTACTTC.

There are a few counts of this clonotype. The chain carries TRBV20-1 and TRBJ2-3; 7 bases are shared with TRBD2. Unmatched junction bases numbered 4, after V lost 1 base and J lost 6 bases. CDR1 and CDR2 from the germline V gene are DFQATT and SNEGSKA (reference sequence). CDR3 length: 13 residues. The CDR3 region is CSARVSGEDTQYF. The CDR3 DNA follows: TGCAGTGCTAGAGTCAGCGGGGAGGATACGCAGTATTTT.

This clonotype was picked up many times. The junction does not match germline at one end; this may be a read error. The chain uses TRBV11-2 and TRBJ2-7; 8 bases line up with TRBD1. Per the germline V gene, CDR1 is SGHAT and CDR2 is FQNNGV. CDR3 length equals 13 residues. CDR3 DNA: TGTGCCAGCAGCTCCGGGTTCGGACAGGGTGTTAACTTC. The encoded protein is CASSSGFGQGVNF.

This clonotype was recorded a few times. The CDR3 DNA follows: TGCGCCAGCAGCGGACACTCGGCCTACGAGCAGTACTTC. Translation: CASSGHSAYEQYF. The J gene is TRBJ2-7, the V gene TRBV5-1, with D possibly TRBD1 on 5 matching bases. With 4 bases removed from V and 2 bases from J, the gap between germline ends came to 10 bases. There are 13 residues in the CDR3. CDR1 and CDR2 (germline): SGHRS, YFSETQ.

This sequence joins TRBV6-5 and TRBJ2-7, with a weak D call TRBD1 (6 bases). The CDR3 runs to 13 residues. From germline, CDR1 is MNHEY and CDR2 SVGAGI. Trimming pared 2 bases from V and 6 bases from J, leaving 11 bases between. The CDR3 protein is CASSYEQGGEQYF. The CDR3 coding sequence is TGTGCCAGCAGTTACGAACAGGGTGGCGAGCAGTACTTC.

The genes are TRBV9 and TRBJ2-3; D remains unclear. Trimming pared 3 bases from V and 3 bases from J, leaving 20 bases between. The CDR3 runs 17 residues. Germline CDR1 reads SGDLS; CDR2 reads YYNGEE. The CDR3 loop is CASSAYSWGVGTDTQYF. The CDR3 DNA reads as TGTGCCAGCAGCGCCTATTCCTGGGGTGTTGGGACAGATACGCAGTATTTT.

The V call is TRBV30, the J call TRBJ2-1; tentative D call: TRBD2 (7 bases). V was cut by 2 bases and J by 8 bases, with 16 bases left in between. CDR1 and CDR2 from the germline V gene are GTSNPN and SVGIG (reference sequence). CDR3 length: 14 amino acids. The CDR3 loop is CAWSQGGGGHEQFF. For the CDR3, the DNA is TGTGCCTGGAGTCAAGGGGGGGGCGGGCATGAGCAGTTCTTC.

The chain employs TRBV7-3 and TRBJ2-1; maybe TRBD1 (6 bases). CDR3 size: 16 residues. Germline V gives CDR1 SGHTA, CDR2 FQGTGA. V was clipped by 3 bases and J by 0 bases, with 12 bases between them. DNA for the CDR3: TGTGCCAGCAGCTTCTCAGGGGAGAGCTCCTACAATGAGCAGTTCTTC. The encoded protein is CASSFSGESSYNEQFF. Combining the CDR3 with reference TRBV7-3 and TRBJ2-1 gives the whole variable domain GAGVSQTPSNKVTEKGKYVELRCDPISGHTALYWYRQSLGQGPEFLIYFQGTGAADDSGLPNDRFFAVRPEGSVSTLKIQRTERGDSAVYLCASSFSGESSYNEQFFGPGTRLTVL.

This chain uses TRBV5-1 with TRBJ2-7; D ambiguous. CDR1 is SGHRS, CDR2 YFSETQ, per germline. The CDR3 runs to 14 residues. V was cut by 4 bases and J by 4 bases, with 15 bases left in between. The CDR3 nucleotides read TGCGCCAGCAGCCCGGTGGCAGCAAGATACGAGCAGTACTTC. Amino acid sequence: CASSPVAARYEQYF.

V is TRBV7-2 and J is TRBJ2-3; 9 bases are a match to TRBD1. In germline, CDR1 is SGHTA, CDR2 FQGNSA. The CDR3 is 16 amino acids. Trimming at V came to 5 bases and at J to 6 bases, leaving 12 bases not matched to a gene. CDR3 loop: CASSIERTGDLDTQYF. DNA for the CDR3: TGTGCCAGCAGCATAGAACGGACAGGGGATTTGGATACGCAGTATTTT.

This clonotype was picked up a small number of times. The genes are TRBV27 and TRBJ2-1, with TRBD2 matching 14 bases. J lost 7 bases, V lost 1 base, and 9 bases had no gene match. The CDR3 has 18 amino acids. Germline CDR1 MNHEY, CDR2 SMNVEV (reference sequence). CDR3 nucleotide sequence: TGTGCCAGCAGTTTATGGGTCCCGGGACTAGCGGGAGTGAATGAGCAGTTCTTC. This encodes CASSLWVPGLAGVNEQFF.

The table lists this clonotype with a few counts. The chain is built from TRBV2 and TRBJ1-5, with D uncertain. V shed 2 bases and J shed 0 bases, with 8 bases lying between them. The CDR3 covers 15 residues. The germline V gene has CDR1 SNHLY and CDR2 FYNNEI. The CDR3 here is CASSERSGSNQPQHF. The CDR3, as DNA: TGTGCCAGCAGTGAACGGTCGGGTAGCAATCAGCCCCAGCATTTT. The entire variable domain, with the rest obtained from reference TRBV2 and TRBJ1-5, is as follows: EPEVTQTPSHQVTQMGQEVILRCVPISNHLYFYWYRQILGQKVEFLVSFYNNEISEKSEIFDDQFSVERPDGSNFTLKIRSTKLEDSAMYFCASSERSGSNQPQHFGDGTRLSIL.

This CDR3 is CASSGAGDSYEQYF. CDR3 DNA sequence: TGTGCCAGCAGCGGAGCGGGGGACTCCTACGAGCAGTACTTC. This rearrangement joins TRBV12-3 or TRBV12-4 to TRBJ2-7, with 8 bases matching TRBD2. The CDR3 is 14 amino acids. The V segment lost 6 bases and the J segment 0 bases; nucleotides outside the gene matches: 4.

This clonotype was seen a few times. This rearrangement joins TRBV12-3 or TRBV12-4 to TRBJ2-5; 8 bases line up with TRBD2. J gave up 1 base and V 8 bases, and 18 bases lay outside the gene matches. This CDR3 is built from 18 residues. The CDR3 nucleotides read TGTGCCAGCTCTCCACCCTGGGGGAGCGGGAGTACCCAAGAGACCCAGTACTTC. The encoded protein is CASSPPWGSGSTQETQYF.

This chain uses TRBV7-8 with TRBJ2-1; D is ambiguous. V was trimmed by 4 bases and J by 9 bases, leaving 13 bases between them. The germline CDR1 and CDR2 sequences are SGHVS and FQNEAQ. The CDR3 runs 13 residues. DNA for the CDR3: TGTGCCAGCAGCTCCGGACCCCCTCGTGAGCAGTTCTTC. Its protein product is CASSSGPPREQFF. Filled out from reference TRBV7-8 and TRBJ2-1, the complete variable domain reads GAGVSQSPRYKVAKRGQDVALRCDPISGHVSLFWYQQALGQGPEFLTYFQNEAQLDKSGLPSDRFFAERPEGSVSTLKIQRTQQEDSAVYLCASSSGPPREQFFGPGTRLTVL.

This clonotype has a handful of counts. This chain links TRBV28 with TRBJ2-7, with D perhaps matching TRBD2 (6 bases). V was trimmed by 2 bases and J by 5 bases, leaving 19 bases between them. CDR1 and CDR2 from the germline V gene are MDHEN and SYDVKM. This CDR3 region has 16 residues. CDR3 DNA sequence: TGTGCCAGCAGTTTAGGTTGGGGGGAGGTTGACAACGAGCAGTACTTC. Translation: CASSLGWGEVDNEQYF.

The chain links TRBV5-1 to TRBJ2-7; TRBD1 agrees at 8 bases. The CDR3 covers 14 residues. With V trimmed by 2 bases and J by 6 bases, 7 bases remained unmatched. Germline-derived CDR1 and CDR2 are SGHRS and YFSETQ. Written as DNA, the CDR3 is TGCGCCAGCAGCTTTACAGGGGGAACCTCCGAGCAGTACTTC. Its protein product is CASSFTGGTSEQYF.

Ten or more counts support this clonotype. The V and J genes are TRBV9 and TRBJ2-3; D possibly corresponds to TRBD1 (6 bases). The germline CDR1 and CDR2 sequences are SGDLS and YYNGEE. The CDR3 is 15 residues long. Trimming removed 3 bases from V and 2 bases from J, with 13 bases in between. The chain's CDR3 is CASSGVQGPTDTQYF. The CDR3 DNA reads TGTGCCAGCAGCGGAGTACAGGGACCCACAGATACGCAGTATTTT. Supplemented by reference TRBV9 and TRBJ2-3, the full variable domain reads DSGVTQTPKHLITATGQRVTLRCSPRSGDLSVYWYQQSLDQGLQFLIQYYNGEERAKGNILERFSAQQFPDLHSELNLSSLELGDSALYFCASSGVQGPTDTQYFGPGTRLTVL.

This clonotype was detected a few times. The V call is TRBV6-2 or TRBV6-3, the J call TRBJ2-1; 8 bases fit TRBD2. The CDR3 covers 14 residues. Germline V gene lookup returns CDR1 MNHEY and CDR2 SVGEGT. The ends lost 4 bases at V and 6 bases at J; junction bases unmatched: 5. The CDR3 coding sequence is TGTGCCAGCAGTTTTCTGGGACTAGTCAATGAGCAGTTCTTC. It yields the protein CASSFLGLVNEQFF.

V is TRBV5-1 and J is TRBJ1-4; no definite D call. CDR3 length equals 13 residues. Germline values: CDR1 SGHRS, CDR2 YFSETQ. The V end was cut by 0 bases, the J end by 4 bases, with 4 bases between. The CDR3 reads CASSLASNEKLFF. Here the CDR3 DNA reads TGCGCCAGCAGCTTGGCCAGTAATGAAAAACTGTTTTTT.

A few counts support this clonotype. This chain joins TRBV28 and TRBJ2-7; D uncertain. Germline V CDR1 and CDR2: MDHEN, SYDVKM. The CDR3 has 11 amino acids. V was clipped by 2 bases and J by 7 bases, with 6 bases between them. CDR3 sequence reads: CASSLVREQYF. The DNA for the CDR3 is TGTGCCAGCAGTTTAGTTCGTGAGCAGTACTTC.

This clonotype has more than one count but fewer than ten. Germline is not matched at one junction end, which may reflect a read error. This chain uses TRBV4-1 with TRBJ1-2; TRBD1 matches 10 bases. The CDR3 loop spans 13 amino acids. Germline CDR1 MGHRA, CDR2 YSYEKL. The CDR3 here is CASSQDLRDRGKF. The DNA of the CDR3 is TGCGCCAGCAGCCAAGATCTGCGGGACAGGGGCAAATTC.

This chain links TRBV5-1 with TRBJ2-7; D unclear. Germline values: CDR1 SGHRS, CDR2 YFSETQ. This CDR3 has 13 residues. V lost 0 bases and J lost 6, with 10 bases in between. The CDR3, as DNA: TGCGCCAGCAGCTTGGTGGCGCTGGGCGAGCAGTACTTC. Encoded protein: CASSLVALGEQYF.